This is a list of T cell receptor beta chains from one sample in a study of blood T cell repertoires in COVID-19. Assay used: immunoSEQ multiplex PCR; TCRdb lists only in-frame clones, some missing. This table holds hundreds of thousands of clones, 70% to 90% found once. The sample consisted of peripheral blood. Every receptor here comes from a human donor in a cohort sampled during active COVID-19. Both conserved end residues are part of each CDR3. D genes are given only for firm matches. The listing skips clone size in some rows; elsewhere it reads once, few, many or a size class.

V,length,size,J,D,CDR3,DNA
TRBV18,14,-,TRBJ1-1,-,CASSPPSGITEAFF,TGTGCCAGCTCACCTCCCTCAGGGATCACTGAAGCTTTCTTT
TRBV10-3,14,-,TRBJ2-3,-,CAVGGNRETDTQYF,TGTGCCGTCGGGGGGAACAGGGAAACAGATACGCAGTATTTT
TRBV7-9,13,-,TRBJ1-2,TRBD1,CASSLNRGSGYTF,TGTGCCAGCAGCTTGAACAGGGGGTCTGGCTACACCTTC
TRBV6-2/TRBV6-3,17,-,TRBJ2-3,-,CASSGVKGAGPTDTQYF,TGTGCCAGCAGTGGGGTGAAAGGGGCCGGCCCCACAGATACGCAGTATTTT
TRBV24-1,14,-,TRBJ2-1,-,CATSDFRKGDEQFF,TGTGCCACCAGTGATTTTAGGAAGGGAGATGAGCAGTTCTTC
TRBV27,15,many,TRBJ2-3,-,CASSSGTISTDTQYF,TGTGCCAGCAGCTCCGGGACAATCAGCACAGATACGCAGTATTTT
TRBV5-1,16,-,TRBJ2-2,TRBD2,CASSLEGLSNTGELFF,TGCGCCAGCAGCCTTGAGGGACTAAGTAACACCGGGGAGCTGTTTTTT
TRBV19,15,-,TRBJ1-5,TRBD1,CASRIGQGAVQPQHF,TGTGCCAGTAGGATTGGTCAGGGGGCAGTTCAGCCCCAGCATTTT
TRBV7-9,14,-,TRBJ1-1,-,CASSLVAGNTEAFF,TGTGCCAGCAGCTTAGTTGCCGGGAACACTGAAGCTTTCTTT
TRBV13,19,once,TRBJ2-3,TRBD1,CASSLIRDRGQKSTDTQYF,TGTGCCAGCAGCTTAATCCGGGACAGGGGGCAAAAGAGCACAGATACGCAGTATTTT
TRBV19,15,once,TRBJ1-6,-,CASRNDRLYNSPLHF,TGTGCCAGTAGAAACGACAGGCTCTATAATTCACCCCTCCACTTT
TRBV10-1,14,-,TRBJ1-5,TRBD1,CASSVGTVGQPQHF,TGCGCCAGCAGTGTGGGGACAGTAGGTCAGCCCCAGCATTTT
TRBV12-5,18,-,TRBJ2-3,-,CASGRYAGIRASTDTQYF,TGTGCTAGTGGCCGCTATGCCGGGATAAGAGCTAGCACAGATACGCAGTATTTT
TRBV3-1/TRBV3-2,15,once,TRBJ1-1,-,CASKTRERGATEAFF,TGTGCCAGCAAAACTCGCGAGCGGGGGGCCACTGAAGCTTTCTTT
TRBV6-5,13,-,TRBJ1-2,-,CASSYGGNYGYTF,TGTGCCAGCAGTTACGGCGGGAACTATGGCTACACCTTC
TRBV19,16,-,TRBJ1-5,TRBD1,CASSLGRDRYNQPQHF,TGTGCCAGTAGTCTCGGCCGGGACAGGTACAATCAGCCCCAGCATTTT
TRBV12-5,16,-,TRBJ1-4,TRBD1,CASALTLGQGLKGLFF,TGTGCTAGTGCCCTCACTCTGGGACAGGGCCTGAAGGGGCTGTTTTTT